This section outlines one TCR beta chain sequence together with its context. The entry originates in a study of blood T cell repertoires in COVID-19. Study-wide context: PBMCs, B-cell-depleted T cells, or T cells provided the cDNA or gDNA that made up the material.

CDR1 and CDR2 from the germline V gene are LGHNA and YNFKEQ. Trimming removed 0 bases from V and 0 bases from J, with 12 bases in between. CDR3 size: 17 residues. The method was immunoSEQ multiplex PCR; TCRdb's version includes in-frame clones alone and lacks a portion of them. Of some 120,000 clones listed, approximately 84% are singletons. The sample was peripheral blood. The chain links TRBV4-2 to TRBJ2-1; D gene ambiguous. This sequence originates from a human donor in a cohort sampled during active COVID-19. This chain's CDR3 is CASSQEFYSFSYNEQFF. The CDR3 coding sequence is TGTGCCAGCAGCCAAGAATTCTACTCCTTCTCCTACAATGAGCAGTTCTTC.